In its sample, the clone carrying this TCR beta chain was seen a few times. Antigen unknown. Cultured CD4+ T-cell DNA underwent Oncomine TCR Beta short-read sequencing. One entry per CDR3 protein results from TCRdb running MiXCR on the PCR reads. The sample contains approximately 12,000 distinct CDR3 sequences, roughly 29% of which appear only once. Sample treatment: approximately 9-day PBMC culture with coronavirus spike peptide pools or control peptides (ViraFEST assay). The data are from a study of vaccination and CD4 T cells after COVID-19. Trimming cost V 0 bases and J 7 bases, with 12 bases left between them. This CDR3 region has 13 residues. Germline CDR1 and CDR2: DFQATT and SNEGSKA (reference sequence).

Here the sequenced sample was CD4+ T cells from blood, cultured in vitro, taken after SARS-CoV-2 vaccination. The V gene is TRBV20-1, the J gene TRBJ1-2; D unclear. The sequence was collected from a human donor who had recovered from COVID-19. The CDR3 DNA is TGCAGTGCTAGAGATTTTGTCCAGTCTGGCTACACCTTC. Translation: CSARDFVQSGYTF.